This record looks at one TCR beta chain sequence and its context. The data were obtained in a study of T cells in Graves' hyperthyroidism and ophthalmopathy. RNA transcripts yielded amplified TCR beta CDR3 regions. TCR CDR3 underwent first-round RT-PCR with the HTBI primer set. TCRdb processed the multiplex PCR reads anew with MiXCR; each CDR3 protein has one entry. This repertoire shows approximately 610,000 distinct CDR3 sequences, about 14% found once; its top ten account for about 3.9%. The CDR3 sequence is 15 residues long. Between the trimmed V and J ends, which lost 1 base and 3 bases, there was a span of 13 bases. The germline CDR1 and CDR2 sequences are SGHAT and FQDESV (reference sequence).

The sequence was collected from a woman in her thirties or forties with Graves' ophthalmopathy. Sequenced material: blood. The chain has TRBV11-1 and TRBJ2-7; tentative D call: TRBD2 (5 bases). CDR3 residues: CASSLVAGRNYEQYF. As DNA, the CDR3 is TGTGCCAGCAGCTTAGTTGCGGGCAGGAACTACGAGCAGTACTTC.